Described below is a single T cell receptor (beta chain) sequence and its context. Genomic DNA, the template, was used for profiling of the TCR beta VDJ and CDR3. TCRdb processed the reads anew with MiXCR; each CDR3 protein has one entry. This table holds some 140,000 distinct CDR3 sequences, about 50% found once. The sample is drawn from a study of CD8+CD57+ T cells in acquired aplastic anemia. Germline assignment: CDR1 SNHLY and CDR2 FYNNEI. With 5 bases removed from V and 0 bases from J, the gap between germline ends came to 13 bases. The CDR3 totals 15 residues. Sequencing was done on patients that had shown CD8+CD57+ cell expansion by flow cytometry.

The chain couples TRBV2 to TRBJ1-1, with a tentative D call TRBD1 (6 bases). Material for sequencing was sorted CD4+, CD8+, or CD8+CD57+ T cells (not recorded which) from PBMCs. The sequence was collected from a human donor with aplastic anemia. Here the CDR3 DNA reads TGTGCCAGCAGTCATTTACAGGGAATGAACACTGAAGCTTTCTTT. This sequence encodes CASSHLQGMNTEAFF.